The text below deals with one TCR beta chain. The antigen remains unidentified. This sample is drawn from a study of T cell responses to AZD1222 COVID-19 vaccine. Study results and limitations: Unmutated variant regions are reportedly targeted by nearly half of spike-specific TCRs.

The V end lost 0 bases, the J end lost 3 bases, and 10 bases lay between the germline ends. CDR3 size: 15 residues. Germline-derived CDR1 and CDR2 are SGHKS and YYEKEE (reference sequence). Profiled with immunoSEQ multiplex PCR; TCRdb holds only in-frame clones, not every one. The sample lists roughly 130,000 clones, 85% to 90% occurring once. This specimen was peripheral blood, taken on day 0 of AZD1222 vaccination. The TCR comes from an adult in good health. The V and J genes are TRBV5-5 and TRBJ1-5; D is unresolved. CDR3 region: CASSLGTGFNQPQHF. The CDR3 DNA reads TGTGCCAGCAGCTTGGGGACGGGCTTCAATCAGCCCCAGCATTTT. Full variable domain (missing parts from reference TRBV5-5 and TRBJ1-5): DAGVTQSPTHLIKTRGQQVTLRCSPISGHKSVSWYQQVLGQGPQFIFQYYEKEERGRGNFPDRFSARQFPNYSSELNVNALLLGDSALYLCASSLGTGFNQPQHFGDGTRLSIL.